Listed here are 18 T cell receptor beta chains from one sample, sequenced in a study of blood T cells in healthy people across ages. The use of a sample-barcoded 5' primer and a J-beta primer mix characterized a second PCR of about 6 to 12 cycles. MiXCR, run by TCRdb on the 5' RACE reads, gives a single entry per CDR3 protein. This sample yields roughly 1 million distinct CDR3 sequences, of which 20% to 25% are seen a single time; less than 0.75% belongs to the top ten. These sequences were also reported in another study, on T cells of mothers and their children.

Material for sequencing was blood. The receptors were sampled from a girl aged 2-10 years in good health.

The table lists this clonotype with a few counts. This sequence joins TRBV6-1 and TRBJ2-7, with 7 bases lining up with TRBD1. This CDR3 contains 14 residues. The ends lost 0 bases at V and 3 bases at J; junction bases unmatched: 2. CDR1 MNHNS and CDR2 SASEGT come from the germline V gene. The CDR3 DNA sequence: TGTGCCAGCAGTGAAGCTCAGGGGGTCTACGAGCAGTACTTC. Its translation is CASSEAQGVYEQYF.

This clonotype showed up just a few times. The chain joins TRBV29-1 to TRBJ1-2; perhaps TRBD1 as D (5 bases). With 7 bases removed from V and 4 bases from J, the gap between germline ends came to 22 bases. Germline V gene sequence: CDR1 SQVTM, CDR2 ANQGSEA. The CDR3 spans 15 residues. For the CDR3, the DNA is TGCAGCGCTCGCCCTGGGGAGGCAGGGAGCTATGGCTACACCTTC. Translation: CSARPGEAGSYGYTF. Combining the CDR3 with reference TRBV29-1 and TRBJ1-2 gives the whole variable domain SAVISQKPSRDICQRGTSLTIQCQVDSQVTMMFWYRQQPGQSLTLIATANQGSEATYESGFVIDKFPISRPNLTFSTLTVSNMSPEDSSIYLCSARPGEAGSYGYTFGSGTRLTVV.

This clonotype was observed many times. The chain joins TRBV11-2 to TRBJ2-1, with 14 bases identical to TRBD2. Germline values: CDR1 SGHAT, CDR2 FQNNGV. This CDR3 region has 19 residues. Trimming at V came to 0 bases and at J to 1 base, leaving 5 bases not matched to a gene. CDR3 DNA: TGTGCCAGCAGCTTAGAGGGACTAGCGGGAGTAGGTTCCTACAATGAGCAGTTCTTC. It codes for CASSLEGLAGVGSYNEQFF.

This clonotype occurred a few times. The chain joins TRBV7-9 to TRBJ1-2, with 7 positions matching TRBD1. Germline CDR1 is SEHNR and CDR2 is FQNEAQ (reference sequence). The length of the CDR3 is 14 residues. With 5 bases clipped from V and 5 bases from J, the junction kept 8 bases outside the gene matches. CDR3 bases: TGTGCCAGCAGCCTCCTGACAGGGTGGTATGGCTACACCTTC. The encoded protein is CASSLLTGWYGYTF. Filled out from reference TRBV7-9 and TRBJ1-2, the complete variable domain reads DTGVSQNPRHKITKRGQNVTFRCDPISEHNRLYWYRQTLGQGPEFLTYFQNEAQLEKSRLLSDRFSAERPKGSFSTLEIQRTEQGDSAMYLCASSLLTGWYGYTFGSGTRLTVV.

The chain combines TRBV29-1 with TRBJ2-7; D is undetermined. This CDR3 spans 12 amino acids. Germline V lookup: CDR1 SQVTM, CDR2 ANQGSEA. V was cut by 5 bases and J by 2 bases, with 10 bases left in between. CDR3 nucleotide sequence: TGCAGCGTTTCCAGGCCCCCCTACGAGCAGTACTTC. Its protein is CSVSRPPYEQYF.

The sample holds a few counts of this clonotype. The V gene is TRBV29-1, the J gene TRBJ2-3; 8 positions agree with TRBD2. V shed 4 bases, J shed 3 bases, and the junction held 6 bases outside the gene matches. Germline CDR1 and CDR2: SQVTM and ANQGSEA. This CDR3 region has 14 residues. In DNA, the CDR3 is TGCAGCGTTGGGGGTAGCGGGGTTACAGATACGCAGTATTTT. Amino acid sequence: CSVGGSGVTDTQYF.

Many counts were recorded for this clonotype. The chain employs TRBV27 and TRBJ2-5, with no clear D. The J call may be faulty, since TRBJ2-1 better matches the DNA end. CDR3 length: 13 amino acids. Per the germline V gene, CDR1 is MNHEY and CDR2 is SMNVEV (reference sequence). CDR3 amino acids: CASSLSIYGEQFF. CDR3 coding DNA: TGTGCCAGCAGTTTATCGATCTACGGTGAGCAGTTCTTC.

This clonotype was seen ten or more times. The V call is TRBV5-5, the J call TRBJ1-1; no clear D gene. Trimming removed 2 bases from V and 1 base from J, with 9 bases in between. CDR1 is SGHKS, CDR2 YYEKEE, per germline (reference sequence). CDR3 size: 14 residues. The CDR3, as DNA: TGTGCCAGCAGCTTCCGGGCTGGGAACACTGAAGCTTTCTTT. It codes for CASSFRAGNTEAFF. The entire variable domain, with the rest obtained from reference TRBV5-5 and TRBJ1-1, is as follows: DAGVTQSPTHLIKTRGQQVTLRCSPISGHKSVSWYQQVLGQGPQFIFQYYEKEERGRGNFPDRFSARQFPNYSSELNVNALLLGDSALYLCASSFRAGNTEAFFGQGTRLTVV.

This clonotype was counted at least ten times. The V gene is TRBV7-2, the J gene TRBJ1-2; the D gene is possibly TRBD1 (6 bases). This CDR3 has 14 residues. V was shortened by 3 bases and J by 8 bases, with 16 bases between the two germline ends. Germline V gives CDR1 SGHTA, CDR2 FQGNSA. The CDR3: CASSFKTGSSGYTF. CDR3 coding DNA: TGTGCCAGCAGCTTTAAAACAGGGAGTAGCGGCTACACCTTC.

This clonotype was seen only a few times. The CDR3 end shows no conserved phenylalanine or tryptophan, and so a read error is likely. The genes are TRBV6-6 and TRBJ2-5, with 8 bases fitting TRBD1. Losses at the gene ends were 4 bases for V and 5 bases for J; bases not matched to a gene: 6. The CDR3 loop spans 14 amino acids. Looked up from germline, CDR1 is MNHNY and CDR2 is SVGAGI (reference sequence). The CDR3 nucleotides read TGTGCCAGCAGTTCGACAGGGGCGGAGGAGACCCAGTACCTC. It is translated as CASSSTGAEETQYL.

The gene calls are TRBV2 and TRBJ2-7; D tentatively fits TRBD1 or TRBD2 (5 bases each). CDR1 SNHLY and CDR2 FYNNEI come from the germline V gene. The V gene lost 2 bases and the J gene lost 1 base, with 12 bases spanning the gap. This CDR3 is built from 15 residues. CDR3 protein: CASSERDGLSYEQYF. The CDR3 DNA reads TGTGCCAGCAGTGAAAGGGACGGATTATCCTACGAGCAGTACTTC.

The DNA for the CDR3 is TGTGCCAGCAGCTTAGCTCCAGCAGCGGGGTTCGAGCAGTACTTC. Protein: CASSLAPAAGFEQYF. The J gene is TRBJ2-7, the V gene TRBV11-3; 7 bases map to TRBD2. The trim removed 1 base at V and 6 bases at J, leaving 9 bases unmatched. The CDR3 contains 15 residues. Germline-derived CDR1 and CDR2 are SGHNT and YENEEA.

This clonotype was seen once. V and J are TRBV7-9 and TRBJ1-2, with 7 bases matching TRBD1. The J segment lost 7 bases and the V segment lost 8 bases, leaving 7 bases of the junction unmatched. This CDR3 is built from 12 residues. The germline gives CDR1 SEHNR, CDR2 FQNEAQ (reference sequence). The DNA of the CDR3 is TGTGCCAGCGAAACAGGGGCTCGTGGCTACACCTTC. It translates to CASETGARGYTF.

This chain's CDR3 is CASSLEPDGFKETQYF. DNA of the CDR3: TGTGCCAGCAGCTTAGAGCCGGACGGGTTTAAAGAGACCCAGTACTTC. The chain is built from TRBV7-9 and TRBJ2-5; no definite D call. The CDR3 sequence is 16 residues long. Germline CDR1 and CDR2: SEHNR and FQNEAQ (reference sequence). Trimming took off 1 base at V and 3 bases at J, with 15 bases between the two ends.

The chain links TRBV24-1 to TRBJ1-5; D call uncertain. The CDR3 is 14 amino acids. Germline V gene data show CDR1 as KGHDR and CDR2 as SFDVKD. V lost 0 bases and J lost 5, with 7 bases in between. The CDR3 sequence is CATSDLRTDQPQHF. The CDR3 DNA reads TGTGCCACCAGTGATTTGCGTACCGATCAGCCCCAGCATTTT.

This clonotype was observed a few times. The chain carries TRBV5-5 and TRBJ1-5; D might be TRBD1 (6 bases). The germline V gene encodes CDR1 SGHKS and CDR2 YYEKEE (reference sequence). Trimming cost V 1 base and J 7 bases, with 12 bases left between them. The CDR3 loop spans 14 amino acids. CDR3 nucleotide sequence: TGTGCCAGCAGCTTGTTCCCAGGGGCCCAGCCCCAGCATTTT. Translated, it gives CASSLFPGAQPQHF.

The rearrangement uses TRBV7-9 and TRBJ2-5, with D perhaps matching TRBD1 or TRBD2 (5 bases each). The DNA end favors TRBJ2-7, so the J call may be wrong. The CDR3 consists of 13 residues. Germline V gene data show CDR1 as SEHNR and CDR2 as FQNEAQ (reference sequence). CDR3 region: CASDRDDSYEQYF. The CDR3 bases are TGTGCCAGCGACCGGGACGACTCCTACGAGCAGTACTTC.

The chain combines TRBV6-5 with TRBJ1-1, with D hard to call. Germline V gene data show CDR1 as MNHEY and CDR2 as SVGAGI. This CDR3 spans 14 amino acids. Trimming cost V 0 bases and J 0 bases, with 5 bases left between them. Here the CDR3 DNA reads TGTGCCAGCAGTTACTCGAAGATGAACACTGAAGCTTTCTTT. It encodes CASSYSKMNTEAFF.